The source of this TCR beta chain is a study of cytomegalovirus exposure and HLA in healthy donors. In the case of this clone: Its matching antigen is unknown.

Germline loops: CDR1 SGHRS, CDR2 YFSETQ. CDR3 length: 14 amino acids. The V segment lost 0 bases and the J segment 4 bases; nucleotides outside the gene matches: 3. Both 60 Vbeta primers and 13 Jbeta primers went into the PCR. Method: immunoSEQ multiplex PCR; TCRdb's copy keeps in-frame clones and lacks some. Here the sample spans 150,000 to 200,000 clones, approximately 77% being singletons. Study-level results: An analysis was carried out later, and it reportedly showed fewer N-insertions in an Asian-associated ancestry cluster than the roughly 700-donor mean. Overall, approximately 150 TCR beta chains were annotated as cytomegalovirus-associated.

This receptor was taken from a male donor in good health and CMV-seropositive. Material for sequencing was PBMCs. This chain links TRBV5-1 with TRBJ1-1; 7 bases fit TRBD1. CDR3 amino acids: CASSLDPGGTEAFF. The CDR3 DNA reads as TGCGCCAGCAGCTTGGACCCAGGGGGCACTGAAGCTTTCTTT.